These 19 T cell receptor beta chains share one sample of origin, sequenced in a study of cytomegalovirus exposure and HLA in healthy donors. The PCR ran on 60 Vbeta and 13 Jbeta primers. Profiled with immunoSEQ multiplex PCR; TCRdb holds only in-frame clones, not every one. The sample includes around 150,000 clones, about three quarters seen only once; the top ten take about 1.4%. Sequencing was performed on PBMCs. These receptors all stem from a woman aged 30 to 39 in good health and CMV-seronegative.

The table lists this clone with a few counts. This chain links TRBV7-7 with TRBJ2-1; 8 bases are shared with TRBD1. The CDR3 consists of 15 residues. The ends lost 4 bases at V and 5 bases at J; junction bases unmatched: 7. CDR1 is SSHAT and CDR2 is FNYEAQ in the germline V gene (reference sequence). This CDR3 reads CASSSGTGGNNEQFF. The CDR3 nucleotides are TGTGCCAGCAGCTCAGGGACAGGAGGGAACAATGAGCAGTTCTTC.

The chain has TRBV11-2 and TRBJ1-1, with a possible D match to TRBD1 (6 bases). This CDR3 is 15 amino acids long. The V and J ends lost 5 bases and 7 bases respectively, with 20 bases between them. In germline, CDR1 is SGHAT, CDR2 FQNNGV. CDR3 in DNA: TGTGCCAGCAGCCTAACGACACCAGGGGTGGGTGAAGCTTTCTTT. Encoded protein: CASSLTTPGVGEAFF.

V gene TRBV2 combines with J gene TRBJ1-4, with TRBD1 identical over 8 bases. CDR1 is SNHLY, CDR2 FYNNEI, per germline. Trimming took 6 bases from V and 0 from J; bases not matched to a gene: 9. The CDR3 loop spans 17 amino acids. Here the CDR3 DNA reads TGTGCCAGCAGCCGGGACAGGAGACTTGCAACTAATGAAAAACTGTTTTTT. This encodes CASSRDRRLATNEKLFF.

V is TRBV28 and J is TRBJ1-5, with TRBD1 matching over 8 bases. Germline V gene sequence: CDR1 MDHEN, CDR2 SYDVKM. This CDR3 has 15 amino acids. V shed 3 bases, J shed 7 bases, and the junction held 8 bases outside the gene matches. The CDR3 is CASSFRDRHIQPQHF. The CDR3 bases are TGTGCCAGCAGTTTTCGGGACAGGCATATACAGCCCCAGCATTTT.

This chain links TRBV6-5 with TRBJ2-7, with 8 positions matching TRBD1. Germline values: CDR1 MNHEY, CDR2 SVGAGI. The V and J ends lost 5 bases and 8 bases, in that order; junction bases with no gene match: 11. This CDR3 comprises 14 residues. The CDR3 protein is CASSPSRDRPKQYF. The CDR3, as DNA: TGTGCCAGCAGTCCGTCGCGGGACAGGCCCAAGCAGTACTTC.

The CDR3 spells CASSNRQGRRTEAFF. The CDR3 nucleotides read TGCGCCAGCAGCAACCGACAGGGAAGAAGGACTGAAGCTTTCTTT. The chain combines TRBV5-1 with TRBJ1-1; 7 nucleotides match TRBD1. From germline, CDR1 is SGHRS and CDR2 YFSETQ. V shed 4 bases, J shed 5 bases, and the junction held 11 bases outside the gene matches. This CDR3 has 15 amino acids. Looking up the rest from reference TRBV5-1 and TRBJ1-1 gives the full variable domain: KAGVTQTPRYLIKTRGQQVTLSCSPISGHRSVSWYQQTPGQGLQFLFEYFSETQRNKGNFPGRFSGRQFSNSRSEMNVSTLELGDSALYLCASSNRQGRRTEAFFGQGTRLTVV.

This chain uses TRBV5-1 with TRBJ1-6; D is possibly TRBD1 (6 bases). Germline assignment: CDR1 SGHRS and CDR2 YFSETQ. The CDR3 length is 16 residues. Trimming took 1 base from V and 7 from J, leaving 15 bases between them. The CDR3 loop reads CASSLRAGAGNSPLHF. The CDR3, as DNA: TGCGCCAGCAGCTTGCGGGCAGGGGCTGGAAATTCACCCCTCCACTTT.

V is TRBV5-1 and J is TRBJ1-2; TRBD1 aligns across 7 bases. The CDR3 totals 14 residues. The germline V gene encodes CDR1 SGHRS and CDR2 YFSETQ. J gave up 0 bases and V 3 bases, and 2 bases lay outside the gene matches. In DNA, the CDR3 is TGCGCCAGCAGCTGGGACAGTGCTAACTATGGCTACACCTTC. Protein: CASSWDSANYGYTF.

The chain carries TRBV5-1 and TRBJ2-2, with D tentatively TRBD2 (5 bases). V was clipped by 0 bases and J by 3 bases, with 6 bases between them. Per germline, CDR1 SGHRS and CDR2 YFSETQ. The CDR3 runs to 14 residues. DNA for the CDR3: TGCGCCAGCAGCTTGGGGGGAGACACCGGGGAGCTGTTTTTT. Its protein product is CASSLGGDTGELFF.

V is TRBV18 and J is TRBJ2-7, with 9 bases lining up with TRBD1. The CDR3 covers 16 residues. Germline values: CDR1 KGHSH, CDR2 LQKENI. The V and J ends lost 6 bases and 7 bases, in that order; junction bases with no gene match: 16. CDR3 protein: CASSDSTGQGGREQYF. For the CDR3, the DNA is TGTGCCAGCTCCGACTCCACGGGACAGGGTGGTCGTGAGCAGTACTTC. The entire variable domain, with the rest obtained from reference TRBV18 and TRBJ2-7, is as follows: NAGVMQNPRHLVRRRGQEARLRCSPMKGHSHVYWYRQLPEEGLKFMVYLQKENIIDESGMPKERFSAEFPKEGPSILRIQQVVRGDSAAYFCASSDSTGQGGREQYFGPGTRLTVT.

This clone was seen just once. The V gene is TRBV5-1, the J gene TRBJ1-6; unclear D gene. The CDR3 covers 14 residues. Germline V gene data show CDR1 as SGHRS and CDR2 as YFSETQ. V lost 4 bases and J 10 bases, leaving 15 bases between the germline ends. The DNA for the CDR3 is TGCGCCAGCAGCCTCGAGAGGGTCGGCTCACCCCTCCACTTT. Protein sequence: CASSLERVGSPLHF. The full variable domain, with the rest looked up from reference TRBV5-1 and TRBJ1-6, is KAGVTQTPRYLIKTRGQQVTLSCSPISGHRSVSWYQQTPGQGLQFLFEYFSETQRNKGNFPGRFSGRQFSNSRSEMNVSTLELGDSALYLCASSLERVGSPLHFGNGTRLTVT.

The chain combines TRBV6-1 with TRBJ1-2; the D gene is possibly TRBD1 (6 bases). The CDR3 runs to 14 residues. V dropped 5 bases and J dropped 0 bases, with 10 bases sitting between them. CDR1 is MNHNS and CDR2 is SASEGT in the germline V gene. CDR3 DNA: TGTGCCAGCAGTAAGGACAGATCTAACTATGGCTACACCTTC. This sequence encodes CASSKDRSNYGYTF.

This chain links TRBV5-1 with TRBJ1-1; 8 positions agree with TRBD1. The length of the CDR3 is 12 residues. V gave up 5 bases and J gave up 11 bases; unmatched junction bases: 8. CDR1 is SGHRS, CDR2 YFSETQ, per germline. CDR3 nucleotide sequence: TGCGCCAGCAGTCCTCCGGGACAGGCGGCTTTCTTT. Its translation: CASSPPGQAAFF.

The gene calls are TRBV18 and TRBJ2-5, with D perhaps TRBD1 (6 bases). The CDR3 is 14 residues long. The V end was cut by 4 bases, the J end by 5 bases, with 14 bases between. Germline CDR1 is KGHSH and CDR2 is LQKENI. CDR3 sequence reads: CASSLGQPRETQYF. The CDR3 DNA reads TGTGCCAGCTCACTAGGACAGCCGAGGGAGACCCAGTACTTC. Based on the CDR3 plus reference TRBV18 and TRBJ2-5, the full variable domain is NAGVMQNPRHLVRRRGQEARLRCSPMKGHSHVYWYRQLPEEGLKFMVYLQKENIIDESGMPKERFSAEFPKEGPSILRIQQVVRGDSAAYFCASSLGQPRETQYFGPGTRLLVL.

V gene TRBV5-1 combines with J gene TRBJ2-3, with 16 bases aligning to TRBD2. Germline CDR1 reads SGHRS; CDR2 reads YFSETQ. V shed 0 bases and J 12 bases; nucleotides not matched to a gene: 4. The CDR3 consists of 15 residues. CDR3 sequence: CASSLAGLAGGIQYF. For the CDR3, the DNA is TGCGCCAGCAGCTTGGCGGGACTAGCGGGGGGGATTCAGTATTTT.

The chain recombines TRBV18 with TRBJ1-1; TRBD1 agrees at 8 bases. The CDR3 runs 13 residues. CDR1 and CDR2 (germline): KGHSH, LQKENI. Trimming removed 3 bases from V and 6 bases from J; junction bases left unmatched: 3. CDR3 sequence (DNA): TGTGCCAGCTCACCGCCAGGGGGCTCTGAAGCTTTCTTT. Its translation: CASSPPGGSEAFF. The entire variable domain, with the rest obtained from reference TRBV18 and TRBJ1-1, is as follows: NAGVMQNPRHLVRRRGQEARLRCSPMKGHSHVYWYRQLPEEGLKFMVYLQKENIIDESGMPKERFSAEFPKEGPSILRIQQVVRGDSAAYFCASSPPGGSEAFFGQGTRLTVV.

This clone was observed a handful of times. This chain joins TRBV30 and TRBJ1-2, with D possibly being TRBD1 (5 bases). Germline V lookup: CDR1 GTSNPN, CDR2 SVGIG (reference sequence). Trimming left V 4 bases short and J 4 bases short, with 13 bases between. The CDR3 runs 13 residues. Here the CDR3 reads CAWIPGKAYGYTF. CDR3 DNA: TGTGCCTGGATTCCAGGGAAGGCCTATGGCTACACCTTC. Using reference TRBV30 and TRBJ1-2 for the parts outside the CDR3, the full variable domain is SQTIHQWPATLVQPVGSPLSLECTVEGTSNPNLYWYRQAAGRGLQLLFYSVGIGQISSEVPQNLSASRPQDRQFILSSKKLLLSDSGFYLCAWIPGKAYGYTFGSGTRLTVV.

V gene TRBV18 combines with J gene TRBJ1-1; D not certain. The ends were cut back, 3 bases at V and 4 bases at J, with 9 bases in the middle. Germline CDR1 reads KGHSH; CDR2 reads LQKENI. The CDR3 is made up of 13 amino acids. The CDR3 DNA is TGTGCCAGCTCACCTCCGGGGAGCACTGAAGCTTTCTTT. Amino acids: CASSPPGSTEAFF.

The genes are TRBV6-6 and TRBJ1-2; TRBD1 matches at 8 bases. Germline loops: CDR1 MNHNY, CDR2 SVGAGI (reference sequence). This CDR3 is 15 amino acids long. V was pared by 0 bases and J by 0 bases, with 0 bases of the junction left unmatched. The CDR3 sequence is CASSYSGQANYGYTF. The CDR3 DNA is TGTGCCAGCAGTTACTCGGGACAGGCTAACTATGGCTACACCTTC.